This TCR beta chain derives from a study of cytomegalovirus exposure and HLA in healthy donors. Study-level findings and limits: The study labeled 150 to 200 TCR beta chains cytomegalovirus-associated. Clusters of TCRs from the first cohort tended to co-occur in the 110 or so validation repertoires (as a later analysis found).

Profiling relied on immunoSEQ multiplex PCR, and the TCRdb table lists in-frame clones only, not all of them. The top ten clones hold roughly 1.9% of a sample with about 120,000 clones, around 85% of them seen once. This CDR3 spans 16 amino acids. The germline V and J ends were trimmed by 7 bases and 4 bases, with 22 bases remaining between them. Germline loops: CDR1 LNHDA, CDR2 SQIVND (reference sequence). Donors came from a validation cohort of over a hundred subjects, distinct from the first 666-subject cohort. On this clone itself: Its antigen remains unknown.

This chain links TRBV19 with TRBJ1-2; D gene ambiguous. The TCR sequence derives from a woman in her thirties in good health and CMV-seronegative. Sequencing was performed on PBMCs. For the CDR3, the DNA is TGTGCCAGTACCCCCCTGGGAGGGCGGAGTACCTATGGCTACACCTTC. Protein: CASTPLGGRSTYGYTF.